The sequence of this T cell receptor beta chain was determined in a study of technical replicates of blood from several donors. Germline V gives CDR1 LNHDA, CDR2 SQIVND (reference sequence). V lost 4 bases, J lost 2 bases, and 4 bases stayed unmatched. The CDR3 is made up of 15 amino acids. TCRdb's copy holds only in-frame clones and misses some; the assay was immunoSEQ multiplex PCR. The table records about 66,000 clones, 95% to 98% of them present only once. This TCR came from a human donor in good health. V is TRBV19 and J is TRBJ2-1; 8 bases are a match to TRBD2. Sequencing was done on a sample of T cells isolated from PBMCs. The CDR3 loop is CASSTMGLAYNEQFF. CDR3 in DNA: TGTGCCAGTAGTACTATGGGACTAGCCTACAATGAGCAGTTCTTC.